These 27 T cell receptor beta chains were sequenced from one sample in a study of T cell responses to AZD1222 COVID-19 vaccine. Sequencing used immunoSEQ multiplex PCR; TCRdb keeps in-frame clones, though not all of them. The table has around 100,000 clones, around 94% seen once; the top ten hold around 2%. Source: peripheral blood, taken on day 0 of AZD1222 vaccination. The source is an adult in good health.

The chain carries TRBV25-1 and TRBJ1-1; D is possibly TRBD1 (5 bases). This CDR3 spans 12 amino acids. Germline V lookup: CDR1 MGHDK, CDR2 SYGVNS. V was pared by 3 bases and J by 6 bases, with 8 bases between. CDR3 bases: TGTGCCAGCAGTGAGGGGGGGGCTGAAGCTTTCTTT. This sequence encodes CASSEGGAEAFF.

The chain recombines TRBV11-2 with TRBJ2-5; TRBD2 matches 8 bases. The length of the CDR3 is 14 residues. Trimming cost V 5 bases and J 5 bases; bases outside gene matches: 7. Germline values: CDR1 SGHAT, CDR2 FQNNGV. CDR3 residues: CASSAGTRAETQYF. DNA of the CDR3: TGTGCCAGCAGCGCCGGGACTAGGGCGGAGACCCAGTACTTC.

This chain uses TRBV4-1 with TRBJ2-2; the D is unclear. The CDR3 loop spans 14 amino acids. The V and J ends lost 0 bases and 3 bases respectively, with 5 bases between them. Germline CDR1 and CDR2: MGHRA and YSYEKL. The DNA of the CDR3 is TGCGCCAGCAGCCAAGACACCTACACCGGGGAGCTGTTTTTT. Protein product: CASSQDTYTGELFF.

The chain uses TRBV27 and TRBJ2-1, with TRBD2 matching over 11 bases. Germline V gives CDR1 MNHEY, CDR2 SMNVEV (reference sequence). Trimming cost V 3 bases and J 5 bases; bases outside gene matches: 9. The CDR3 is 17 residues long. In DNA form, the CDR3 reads TGTGCCAGCAGTTTTTATCGCGGGACTAGCGGCCACAATGAGCAGTTCTTC. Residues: CASSFYRGTSGHNEQFF.

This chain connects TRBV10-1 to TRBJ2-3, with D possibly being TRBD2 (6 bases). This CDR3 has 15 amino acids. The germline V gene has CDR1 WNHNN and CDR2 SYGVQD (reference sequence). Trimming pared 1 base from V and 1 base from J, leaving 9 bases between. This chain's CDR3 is CASSELASGTDTQYF. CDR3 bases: TGCGCCAGCAGTGAGTTAGCTAGCGGCACAGATACGCAGTATTTT.

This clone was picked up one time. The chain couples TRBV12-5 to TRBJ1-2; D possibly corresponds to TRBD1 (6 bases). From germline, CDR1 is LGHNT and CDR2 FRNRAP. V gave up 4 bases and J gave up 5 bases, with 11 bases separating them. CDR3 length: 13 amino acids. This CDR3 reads CASGWTDSYGYTF. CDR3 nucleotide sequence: TGTGCTAGTGGTTGGACAGACTCATATGGCTACACCTTC.

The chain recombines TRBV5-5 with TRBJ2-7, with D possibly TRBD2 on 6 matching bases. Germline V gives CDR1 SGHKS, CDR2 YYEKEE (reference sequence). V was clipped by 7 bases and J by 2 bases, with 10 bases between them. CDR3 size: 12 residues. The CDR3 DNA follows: TGTGCCAGCTCGGGGGTTACCTACGAGCAGTACTTC. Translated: CASSGVTYEQYF.

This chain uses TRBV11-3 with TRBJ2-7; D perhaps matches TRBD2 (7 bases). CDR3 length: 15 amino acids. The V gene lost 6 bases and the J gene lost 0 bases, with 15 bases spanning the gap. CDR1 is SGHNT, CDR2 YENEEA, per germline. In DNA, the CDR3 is TGTGCCAGCAGTATTGGGGGGGGGCCCTCCTACGAGCAGTACTTC. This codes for CASSIGGGPSYEQYF.

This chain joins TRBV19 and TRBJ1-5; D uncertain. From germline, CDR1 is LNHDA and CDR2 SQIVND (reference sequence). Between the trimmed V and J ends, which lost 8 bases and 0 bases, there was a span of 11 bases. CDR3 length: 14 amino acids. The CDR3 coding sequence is TGTGCCAGTCGGGGAGAGTATAGCAATCAGCCCCAGCATTTT. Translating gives CASRGEYSNQPQHF.

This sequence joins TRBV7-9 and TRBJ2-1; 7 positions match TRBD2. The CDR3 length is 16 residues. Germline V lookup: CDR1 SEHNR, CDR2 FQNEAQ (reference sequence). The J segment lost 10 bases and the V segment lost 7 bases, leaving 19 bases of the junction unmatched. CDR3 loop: CASTPGGLVLHREQFF. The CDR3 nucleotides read TGTGCCAGCACGCCTGGAGGACTAGTTCTCCATCGCGAGCAGTTCTTC.

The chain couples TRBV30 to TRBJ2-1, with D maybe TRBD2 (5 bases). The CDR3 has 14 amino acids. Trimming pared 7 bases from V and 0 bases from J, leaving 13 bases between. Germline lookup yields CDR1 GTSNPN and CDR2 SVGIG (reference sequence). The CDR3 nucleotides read TGTGCCTTCCACAGTGGGAGCTCCTACAATGAGCAGTTCTTC. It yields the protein CAFHSGSSYNEQFF.

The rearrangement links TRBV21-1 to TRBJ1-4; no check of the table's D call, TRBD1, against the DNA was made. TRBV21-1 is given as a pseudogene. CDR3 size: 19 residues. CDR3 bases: TGTGCCAGCACCGGACGTACAGTGGGGTATAGGACAGGGGGTGAAAAACTGTTTTTT. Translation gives CASTGRTVGYRTGGEKLFF.

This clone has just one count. The CDR3 DNA follows: TGTGCCAGTAGTATAGGTTTTGCGGGGGCGAGCACTGAAGCTTTCTTT. Protein sequence: CASSIGFAGASTEAFF. The V and J genes are TRBV19 and TRBJ1-1; D may be TRBD1 (6 bases). The CDR3 totals 16 residues. The V end lost 1 base, the J end lost 4 bases, and 16 bases lay between the germline ends. Germline V gene sequence: CDR1 LNHDA, CDR2 SQIVND (reference sequence).

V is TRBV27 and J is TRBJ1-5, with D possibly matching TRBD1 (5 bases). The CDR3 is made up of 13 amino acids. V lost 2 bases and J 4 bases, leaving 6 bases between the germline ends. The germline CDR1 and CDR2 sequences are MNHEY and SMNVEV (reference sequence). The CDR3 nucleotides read TGTGCCAGCAGTTTAAAGGGGAATCAGCCCCAGCATTTT. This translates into CASSLKGNQPQHF.

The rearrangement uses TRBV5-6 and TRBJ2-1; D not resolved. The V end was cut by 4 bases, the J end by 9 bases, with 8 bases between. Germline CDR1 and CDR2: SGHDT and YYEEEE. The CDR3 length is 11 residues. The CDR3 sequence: CASSRDVEQFF. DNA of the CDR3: TGTGCCAGCAGCAGAGATGTTGAGCAGTTCTTC.

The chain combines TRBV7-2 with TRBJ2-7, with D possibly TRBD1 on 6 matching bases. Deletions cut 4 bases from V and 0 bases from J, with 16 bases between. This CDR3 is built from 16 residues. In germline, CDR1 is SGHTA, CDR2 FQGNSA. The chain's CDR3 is CASSSNRAGLSYEQYF. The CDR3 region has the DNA TGTGCCAGCAGCTCAAACAGGGCAGGACTCTCCTACGAGCAGTACTTC.

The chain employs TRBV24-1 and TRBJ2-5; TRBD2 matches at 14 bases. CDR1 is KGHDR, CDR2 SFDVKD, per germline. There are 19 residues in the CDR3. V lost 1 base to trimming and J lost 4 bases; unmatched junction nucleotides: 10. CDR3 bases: TGTGCCACCAGTGATTTACGGGGGACTAGCGGGAGCCTCCCAGAGACCCAGTACTTC. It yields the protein CATSDLRGTSGSLPETQYF.

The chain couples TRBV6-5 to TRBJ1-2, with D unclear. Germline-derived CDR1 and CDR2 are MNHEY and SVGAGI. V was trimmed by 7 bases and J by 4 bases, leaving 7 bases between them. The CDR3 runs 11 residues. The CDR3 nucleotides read TGTGCCAGCACAGACTTCTATGGCTACACCTTC. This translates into CASTDFYGYTF.

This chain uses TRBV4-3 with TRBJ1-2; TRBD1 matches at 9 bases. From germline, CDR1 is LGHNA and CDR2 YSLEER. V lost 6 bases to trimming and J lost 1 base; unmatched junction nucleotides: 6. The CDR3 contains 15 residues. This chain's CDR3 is CASSTQGAYNYGYTF. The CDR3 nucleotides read TGCGCCAGCAGTACACAGGGGGCGTATAACTATGGCTACACCTTC.

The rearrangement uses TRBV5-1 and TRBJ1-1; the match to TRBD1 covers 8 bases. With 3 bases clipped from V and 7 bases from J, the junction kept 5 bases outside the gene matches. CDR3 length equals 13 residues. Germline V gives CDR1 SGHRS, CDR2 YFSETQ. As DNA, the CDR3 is TGCGCCAGCAGCTCGTTACAGGGGGTTGAAGCTTTCTTT. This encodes CASSSLQGVEAFF.

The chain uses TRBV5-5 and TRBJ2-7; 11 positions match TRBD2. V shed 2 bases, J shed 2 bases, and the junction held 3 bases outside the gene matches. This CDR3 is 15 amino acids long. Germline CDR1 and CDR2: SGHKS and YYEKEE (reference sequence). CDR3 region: CASSLIAGGTYEQYF. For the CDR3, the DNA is TGTGCCAGCAGCTTAATAGCGGGGGGGACCTACGAGCAGTACTTC.

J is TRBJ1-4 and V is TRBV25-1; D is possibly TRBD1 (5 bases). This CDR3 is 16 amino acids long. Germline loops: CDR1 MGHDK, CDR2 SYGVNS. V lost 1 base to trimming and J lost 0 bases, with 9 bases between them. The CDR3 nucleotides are TGTGCCAGCAGTGAATTATGGGGGACAACTAATGAAAAACTGTTTTTT. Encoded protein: CASSELWGTTNEKLFF.

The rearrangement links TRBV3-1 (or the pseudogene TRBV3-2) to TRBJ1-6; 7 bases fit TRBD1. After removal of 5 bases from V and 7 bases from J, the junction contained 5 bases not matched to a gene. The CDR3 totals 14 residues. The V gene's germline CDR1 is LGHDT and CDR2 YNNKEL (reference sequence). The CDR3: CASSSGTENSPLHF. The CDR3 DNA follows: TGTGCCAGCAGCTCCGGGACAGAGAATTCACCCCTCCACTTT.

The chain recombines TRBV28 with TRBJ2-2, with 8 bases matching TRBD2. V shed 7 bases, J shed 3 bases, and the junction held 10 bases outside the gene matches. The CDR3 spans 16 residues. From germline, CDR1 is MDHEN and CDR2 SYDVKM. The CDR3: CASTITSGLDTGELFF. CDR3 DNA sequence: TGTGCCAGCACCATAACTAGCGGTTTGGACACCGGGGAGCTGTTTTTT.

As DNA, the CDR3 is TGTGCCAGCAGCTCCCGACCAAGCACAGATACGCAGTATTTT. It codes for CASSSRPSTDTQYF. The rearrangement links TRBV11-3 to TRBJ2-3; D not certain. Germline V gene sequence: CDR1 SGHNT, CDR2 YENEEA. V lost 4 bases to trimming and J lost 0 bases, with 8 bases between them. The CDR3 contains 14 residues.

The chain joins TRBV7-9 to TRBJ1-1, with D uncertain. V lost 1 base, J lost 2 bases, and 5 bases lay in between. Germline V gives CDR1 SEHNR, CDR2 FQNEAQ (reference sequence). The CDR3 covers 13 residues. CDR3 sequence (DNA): TGTGCCAGCAGCTTAGGAGATAACACTGAAGCTTTCTTT. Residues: CASSLGDNTEAFF.

CDR3 coding DNA: TGTGCCTCCAGCGGGCGTTCGCTCTATGGCTACACCTTC. This encodes CASSGRSLYGYTF. The rearrangement links TRBV6-5 to TRBJ1-2; D is unclear. Trimming took 11 bases from V and 4 from J, leaving 17 bases between them. Germline V lookup: CDR1 MNHEY, CDR2 SVGAGI. CDR3 length: 13 amino acids.